This T cell receptor beta chain was sequenced in a study of T cells in Graves' hyperthyroidism and ophthalmopathy. Whole-study findings and limits: The authors' 13 V-J model separated ophthalmopathy from stable hyperthyroidism.

As concerns this clonotype: The antigen is not known.

RNA transcripts served as the template for amplifying TCR beta CDR3 regions. During a first-round RT-PCR of the TCR CDR3, the HTBI primer set was used. TCRdb reprocessed the multiplex PCR reads with MiXCR, giving one entry per CDR3 protein. Of 540,000 or so distinct CDR3 sequences in the sample, roughly 46% are singletons; the top ten hold under 20%. Trimming took 8 bases from V and 0 from J, leaving 14 bases between them. This CDR3 spans 15 amino acids. The TCR sequence derives from an adult woman with Graves' disease, either hyperthyroidism or ophthalmopathy (not recorded which). The V call is TRBV12-3 or TRBV12-4, the J call TRBJ1-3; weak D call: TRBD1 (6 bases). The sample consisted of peripheral blood or thyroid tissue (not recorded which). The CDR3 loop reads CASRDRLISGNTIYF. The CDR3 DNA reads TGTGCCAGCCGAGACAGGTTAATCTCTGGAAACACCATATATTTT.